The 18 T cell receptor beta chains below were found in one sample sequenced in a study of a mutant IDH1 vaccine in newly diagnosed glioma. Sequenced by immunoSEQ multiplex PCR; TCRdb stores in-frame clones only, minus some. The table includes about 51,000 clones, roughly 73% detected once. For these receptors, no antigen is known. Indicated time point: week 5, during vaccination. With topical imiquimod, each dose of the vaccine consisted of 300 ug of mutant IDH1 20-mer peptide. The input for sequencing was PBMCs, taken from a glioma patient whose treatment included an IDH1 peptide vaccine. The receptors shown here come from a woman aged 40 to 49 with glioma.

This clone occurred a few times. The CDR3, as DNA: TGTGCCACTGTGGGGGGTTCAAATGAGCAGTTCTTC. Translation: CATVGGSNEQFF. The V gene is TRBV10-3, the J gene TRBJ2-1; the D gene is possibly TRBD2 (6 bases). The CDR3 has 12 amino acids. Trimming shortened V by 10 bases and J by 7 bases, and 14 bases separated the two germline ends. The germline CDR1 and CDR2 sequences are ENHRY and SYGVKD.

V gene TRBV5-4 combines with J gene TRBJ1-1; 7 bases fit TRBD1. Germline V lookup: CDR1 SGHNT, CDR2 YYREEE (reference sequence). V shed 0 bases and J 2 bases; nucleotides not matched to a gene: 4. CDR3 size: 15 residues. DNA of the CDR3: TGTGCCAGCAGCTTGGGCAGGGGGGGAAACACTGAAGCTTTCTTT. Protein: CASSLGRGGNTEAFF.

The V gene is TRBV7-8, the J gene TRBJ1-2; D remains unclear. The V end was cut by 6 bases, the J end by 2 bases, with 16 bases between. This CDR3 comprises 15 residues. Germline loops: CDR1 SGHVS, CDR2 FQNEAQ. The DNA for the CDR3 is TGTGCCAGCAGTCCTACGAGGGATAGCAACTATGGCTACACCTTC. Protein sequence: CASSPTRDSNYGYTF.

This clone has just a few counts. The chain employs TRBV6-1 and TRBJ1-5; no clear D gene. Germline CDR1 and CDR2: MNHNS and SASEGT. This CDR3 has 15 amino acids. The V end was cut by 3 bases, the J end by 4 bases, with 13 bases between. CDR3 nucleotide sequence: TGTGCCAGCAGTGAGGGCCTGGACGGGAATCAGCCCCAGCATTTT. Protein: CASSEGLDGNQPQHF.

The J gene is TRBJ1-5, the V gene TRBV6-1; D uncertain. The CDR3 is 13 residues long. V lost 10 bases to trimming and J lost 0 bases, with 10 bases between them. The germline V gene has CDR1 MNHNS and CDR2 SASEGT. The CDR3 DNA reads as TGTGCCACCCACGGTGATAGCAATCAGCCCCAGCATTTT. This gives the protein CATHGDSNQPQHF.

The genes are TRBV11-2 and TRBJ2-7; the D is unclear. Trimming cost V 1 base and J 0 bases, with 4 bases left between them. The CDR3 extends over 13 amino acids. The germline gives CDR1 SGHAT, CDR2 FQNNGV. CDR3 sequence reads: CASSLGYSYEQYF. The CDR3 DNA reads TGTGCCAGCAGCTTAGGGTACTCCTACGAGCAGTACTTC.

As DNA, the CDR3 is TGTGCCAGCAGTGAATACGGGACGACATATGGCTACACCTTC. Its translation is CASSEYGTTYGYTF. V and J are TRBV6-1 and TRBJ1-2; D perhaps matches TRBD1 (5 bases). Germline loops: CDR1 MNHNS, CDR2 SASEGT. V lost 2 bases, J lost 5 bases, and 12 bases lay in between. This CDR3 is 14 amino acids long.

The V and J genes are TRBV2 and TRBJ2-2; perhaps TRBD2 as D (6 bases). CDR1 and CDR2 (germline): SNHLY, FYNNEI. CDR3 length: 15 amino acids. Trimming removed 4 bases from V and 4 bases from J, with 13 bases in between. The CDR3 coding sequence is TGTGCCAGCAGTGGCCGGGGGACCCTCACCGGGGAGCTGTTTTTT. Translating it yields CASSGRGTLTGELFF.

The V gene is TRBV5-6, the J gene TRBJ2-1, with D maybe TRBD1 (6 bases). The CDR3 covers 14 residues. V was pared by 3 bases and J by 6 bases, with 13 bases between. CDR1 is SGHDT, CDR2 YYEEEE, per germline. The chain's CDR3 is CASSSGATRNEQFF. The CDR3 coding sequence is TGTGCCAGCAGCTCAGGGGCCACCCGCAATGAGCAGTTCTTC.

V gene TRBV29-1 combines with J gene TRBJ2-3, with D hard to call. This CDR3 comprises 13 residues. The V and J ends lost 6 bases and 3 bases respectively, with 13 bases between them. Germline lookup yields CDR1 SQVTM and CDR2 ANQGSEA. The CDR3 loop reads CSVGYPLTDTQYF. The CDR3 coding sequence is TGCAGCGTCGGATACCCATTAACAGATACGCAGTATTTT.

There are a few counts of this clone. The rearrangement links TRBV27 to TRBJ1-1; D gene ambiguous. Germline loops: CDR1 MNHEY, CDR2 SMNVEV (reference sequence). The CDR3 sequence is 14 residues long. V was cut by 0 bases and J by 12 bases, with 17 bases left in between. CDR3 sequence reads: CASSLSFGTLLPFF. DNA of the CDR3: TGTGCCAGCAGTTTATCGTTCGGTACCCTCCTTCCTTTCTTT.

The chain has TRBV7-9 and TRBJ2-1; TRBD2 matches at 12 bases. J was trimmed by 1 base and V by 1 base; bases with no gene match: 8. The CDR3 covers 19 residues. Germline loops: CDR1 SEHNR, CDR2 FQNEAQ (reference sequence). The CDR3 DNA reads as TGTGCCAGCAGCTTAGGCCTAGCGGGGGGGCTAAGATCCTACAATGAGCAGTTCTTC. Amino acid sequence: CASSLGLAGGLRSYNEQFF.

The chain employs TRBV27 and TRBJ1-6; D gene ambiguous. The germline V gene has CDR1 MNHEY and CDR2 SMNVEV (reference sequence). CDR3 size: 10 residues. Deletions cut 8 bases from V and 8 bases from J, with 4 bases between. DNA of the CDR3: TGTGCCAGCGGGTATTCACCCCTCCACTTT. As protein: CASGYSPLHF.

The rearrangement uses TRBV7-9 and TRBJ1-4; tentatively, D is TRBD1 (5 bases). CDR1 and CDR2 (germline): SEHNR, FQNEAQ (reference sequence). The CDR3 consists of 15 residues. The V end was cut by 5 bases, the J end by 4 bases, with 14 bases between. In nucleotides, the CDR3 is TGTGCCAGCAGCCTGGGGGACCTCGGTAATGAAAAACTGTTTTTT. Protein sequence: CASSLGDLGNEKLFF.

CDR3 residues: CASSGQGGPGTQYF. For the CDR3, the DNA is TGTGCCAGCAGTGGACAGGGGGGGCCGGGGACCCAGTACTTC. The chain carries TRBV6-1 and TRBJ2-5, with TRBD1 matching 9 bases. In germline, CDR1 is MNHNS, CDR2 SASEGT. Unmatched junction bases numbered 7, after V lost 4 bases and J lost 7 bases. The CDR3 covers 14 residues.

V usage is TRBV6-1 and J usage is TRBJ2-3; D ambiguous. V was pared by 3 bases and J by 4 bases, with 14 bases between. This CDR3 is 15 amino acids long. Germline CDR1 and CDR2: MNHNS and SASEGT. This chain's CDR3 is CASSDVGKGSDTQYF. DNA for the CDR3: TGTGCCAGCAGTGACGTGGGGAAGGGATCAGATACGCAGTATTTT.

This clone occurred a few times. V gene TRBV6-5 combines with J gene TRBJ1-1; D unresolved. V lost 6 bases to trimming and J lost 8 bases, with 16 bases between them. This CDR3 has 13 amino acids. CDR1 is MNHEY and CDR2 is SVGAGI in the germline V gene. The CDR3 is CASRDGGDWEAFF. The DNA for the CDR3 is TGTGCCAGCAGGGATGGCGGGGATTGGGAAGCTTTCTTT.

The CDR3 here is CASRSTRVETEAFF. The CDR3, as DNA: TGTGCCAGCAGAAGTACTCGGGTAGAGACTGAAGCTTTCTTT. This chain connects TRBV6-4 to TRBJ1-1, with D hard to call. The V end lost 6 bases, the J end lost 5 bases, and 16 bases lay between the germline ends. CDR3 length equals 14 residues. CDR1 and CDR2 (germline): MRHNA, SNTAGT.